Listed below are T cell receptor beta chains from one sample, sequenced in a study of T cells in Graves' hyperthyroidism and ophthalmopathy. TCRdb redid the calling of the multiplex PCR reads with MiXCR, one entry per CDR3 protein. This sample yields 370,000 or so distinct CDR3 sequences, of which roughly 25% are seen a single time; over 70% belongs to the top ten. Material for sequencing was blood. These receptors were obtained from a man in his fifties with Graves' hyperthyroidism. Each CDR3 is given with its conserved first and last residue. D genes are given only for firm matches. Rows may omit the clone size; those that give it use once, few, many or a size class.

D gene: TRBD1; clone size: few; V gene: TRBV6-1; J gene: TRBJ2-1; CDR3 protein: CASRGSGQGAYEQFF; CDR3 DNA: TGTGCCAGCAGGGGGAGTGGACAGGGGGCATATGAGCAGTTCTTC
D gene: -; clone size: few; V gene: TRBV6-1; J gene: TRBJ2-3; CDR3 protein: CASKVADTQYF; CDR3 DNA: TGTGCCAGCAAAGTCGCAGATACGCAGTATTTT
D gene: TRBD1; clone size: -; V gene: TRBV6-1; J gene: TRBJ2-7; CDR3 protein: CASSPPGQGGNEQYF; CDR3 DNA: TGTGCCAGCAGCCCCCCGGGACAGGGGGGAAACGAGCAGTACTTC
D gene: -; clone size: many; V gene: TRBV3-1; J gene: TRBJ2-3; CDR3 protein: CASSQDGGDTQYF; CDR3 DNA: TGTGCCAGCAGCCAAGATGGCGGGGATACGCAGTATTTT
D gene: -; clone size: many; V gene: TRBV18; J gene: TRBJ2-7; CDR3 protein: CASSPSLGYEQYF; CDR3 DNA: TGTGCCAGCTCACCGAGTCTGGGCTACGAGCAGTACTTC
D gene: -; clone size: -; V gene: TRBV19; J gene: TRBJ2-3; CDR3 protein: CASSLENRPWDTQYF; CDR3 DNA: TGTGCCAGTAGTCTGGAAAACAGGCCTTGGGATACGCAGTATTTT
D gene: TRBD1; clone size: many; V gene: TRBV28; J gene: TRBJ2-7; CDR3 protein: CASSSRWTGGVYEQYF; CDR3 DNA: TGTGCCAGCAGTTCACGCTGGACAGGGGGCGTCTACGAGCAGTACTTC
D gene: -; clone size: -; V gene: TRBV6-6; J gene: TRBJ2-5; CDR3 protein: CASSYSSQTQETQYF; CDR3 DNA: TGTGCCAGCAGTTACAGTTCCCAGACACAAGAGACCCAGTACTTC
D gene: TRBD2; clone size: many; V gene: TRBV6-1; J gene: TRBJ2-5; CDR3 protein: CASRVELAGAETQYF; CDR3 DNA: TGTGCCAGCAGAGTGGAACTAGCGGGAGCTGAGACCCAGTACTTC
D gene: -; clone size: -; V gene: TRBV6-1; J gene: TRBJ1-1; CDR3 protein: CASSETGFEAFF; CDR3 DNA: TGTGCCAGCAGTGAAACAGGGTTTGAAGCTTTCTTT
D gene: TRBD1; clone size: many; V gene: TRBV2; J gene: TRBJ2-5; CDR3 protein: CASGETGVGETQYF; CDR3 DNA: TGTGCCAGCGGGGAAACAGGGGTAGGAGAGACCCAGTACTTC
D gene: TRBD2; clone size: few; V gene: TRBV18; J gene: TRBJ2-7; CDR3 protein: CASSPLTGLAGGHSEQYF; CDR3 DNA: TGTGCCAGCTCACCATTAACAGGACTAGCGGGAGGGCATAGTGAGCAGTACTTC
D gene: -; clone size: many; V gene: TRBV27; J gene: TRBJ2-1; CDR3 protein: CASSFTGVYNEQFF; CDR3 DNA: TGTGCCAGCAGTTTTACGGGAGTCTACAATGAGCAGTTCTTC
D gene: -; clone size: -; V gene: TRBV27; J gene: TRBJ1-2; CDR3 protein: CASSYEVGDGYTF; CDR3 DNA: TGTGCCAGCAGTTACGAGGTCGGGGACGGCTACACCTTC
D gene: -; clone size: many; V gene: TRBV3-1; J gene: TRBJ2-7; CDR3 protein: CASSQRGTYEQYF; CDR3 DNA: TGTGCCAGCAGCCAAAGGGGGACCTACGAGCAGTACTTC
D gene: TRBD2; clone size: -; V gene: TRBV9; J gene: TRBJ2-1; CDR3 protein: CASSVGSSGIVVGGSYNEQFF; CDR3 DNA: TGTGCCAGCAGCGTAGGGAGTAGCGGGATTGTAGTAGGGGGCTCCTACAATGAGCAGTTCTTC
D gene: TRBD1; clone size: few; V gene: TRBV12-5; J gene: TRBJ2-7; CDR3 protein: CASGLPRTGEKPYEQYF; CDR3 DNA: TGTGCTAGTGGTTTGCCAAGGACAGGAGAAAAACCCTACGAGCAGTACTTC
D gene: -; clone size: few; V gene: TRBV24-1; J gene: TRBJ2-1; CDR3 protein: CATSDMTYNEQFF; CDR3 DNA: TGTGCCACCAGTGATATGACCTACAATGAGCAGTTCTTC
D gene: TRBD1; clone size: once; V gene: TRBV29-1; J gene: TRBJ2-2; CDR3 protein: CSARDRGYPGELFF; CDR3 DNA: TGCAGCGCCCGGGACAGGGGGTACCCCGGGGAGCTGTTTTTT
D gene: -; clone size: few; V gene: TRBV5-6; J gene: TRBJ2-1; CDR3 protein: CASSLPNGNEQFF; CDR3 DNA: TGTGCCAGCAGCTTGCCTAACGGCAATGAGCAGTTCTTC
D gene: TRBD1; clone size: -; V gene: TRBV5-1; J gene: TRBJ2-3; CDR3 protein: CASSLRTGFEDTQYF; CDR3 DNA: TGCGCCAGCAGCCTCCGGACAGGGTTCGAAGATACGCAGTATTTT
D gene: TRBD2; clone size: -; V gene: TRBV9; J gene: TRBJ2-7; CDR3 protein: CASSGGTSGREDYEQYF; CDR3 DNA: TGTGCCAGCAGCGGCGGGACTAGCGGGAGAGAAGACTACGAGCAGTACTTC
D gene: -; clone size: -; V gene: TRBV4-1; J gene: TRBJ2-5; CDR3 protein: CASSPRQGMETQYF; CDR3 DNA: TGCGCCAGCAGCCCCCGACAAGGGATGGAGACCCAGTACTTC
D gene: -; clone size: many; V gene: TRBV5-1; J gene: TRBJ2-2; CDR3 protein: CASSSGNTGELFF; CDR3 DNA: TGCGCCAGTAGTAGCGGGAACACCGGGGAGCTGTTTTTT
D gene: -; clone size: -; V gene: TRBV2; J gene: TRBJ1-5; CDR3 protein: CASKPYSNQPQHF; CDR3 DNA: TGTGCCAGCAAGCCCTATAGCAATCAGCCCCAGCATTTT
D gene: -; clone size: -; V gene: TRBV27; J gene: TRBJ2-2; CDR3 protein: CATLTIGGELFF; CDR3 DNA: TGTGCCACCCTCACAATCGGCGGGGAGCTGTTTTTT
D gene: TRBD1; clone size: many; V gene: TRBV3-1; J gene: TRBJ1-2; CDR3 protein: CASSPRQGADGYTF; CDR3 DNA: TGTGCCAGCAGCCCAAGACAGGGGGCAGATGGCTACACCTTC
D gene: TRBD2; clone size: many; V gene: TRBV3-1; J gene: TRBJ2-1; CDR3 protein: CASSQEASGISEQFF; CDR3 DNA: TGTGCCAGCAGCCAAGAGGCTAGCGGGATCAGTGAGCAGTTCTTC
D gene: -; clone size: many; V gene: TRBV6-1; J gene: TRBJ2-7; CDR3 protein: CASSRDRFSEQYF; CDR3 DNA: TGTGCCAGCAGTCGTGACAGGTTTTCCGAGCAGTACTTC
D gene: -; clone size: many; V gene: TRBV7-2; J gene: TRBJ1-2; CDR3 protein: CASSLASGSYTF; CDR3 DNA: TGTGCCAGCAGCTTAGCGTCCGGGTCCTACACCTTC
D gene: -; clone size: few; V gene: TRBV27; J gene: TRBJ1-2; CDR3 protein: CASSLSGGGGYGYTF; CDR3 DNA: TGTGCCAGCAGTTTATCAGGCGGGGGAGGGTATGGCTACACCTTC
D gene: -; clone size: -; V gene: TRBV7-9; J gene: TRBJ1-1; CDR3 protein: CASSTEAPAHDSAFF; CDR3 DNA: TGTGCCAGCAGCACCGAGGCCCCGGCCCACGATAGCGCTTTCTTT
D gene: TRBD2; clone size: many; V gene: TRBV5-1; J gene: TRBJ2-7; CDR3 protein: CASSLGLAENEQYF; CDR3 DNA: TGCGCCAGCAGCTTGGGACTAGCGGAGAACGAGCAGTACTTC
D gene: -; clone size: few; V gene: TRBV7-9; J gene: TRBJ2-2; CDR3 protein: CASSPLYTGELFF; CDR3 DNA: TGTGCCAGCAGCCCCCTTTACACCGGGGAGCTGTTTTTT
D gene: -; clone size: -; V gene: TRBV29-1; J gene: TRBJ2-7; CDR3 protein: CSVEMAFGQYF; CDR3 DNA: TGCAGCGTTGAAATGGCCTTCGGGCAGTACTTC
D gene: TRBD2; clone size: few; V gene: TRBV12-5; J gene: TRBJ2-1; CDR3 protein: CASGLARTSGRLSEQFF; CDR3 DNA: TGTGCTAGTGGTTTGGCCCGGACTAGCGGGAGACTCAGTGAGCAGTTCTTC
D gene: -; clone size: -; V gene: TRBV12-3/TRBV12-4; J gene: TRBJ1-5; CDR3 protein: CARQAGGQPQHF; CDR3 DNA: TGTGCCCGCCAAGCGGGGGGCCAGCCCCAGCATTTT
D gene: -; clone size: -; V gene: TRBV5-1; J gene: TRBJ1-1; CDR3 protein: CASSLGTGWSTEAFF; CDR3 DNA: TGCGCCAGCAGCTTAGGAACAGGGTGGTCCACTGAAGCTTTCTTT
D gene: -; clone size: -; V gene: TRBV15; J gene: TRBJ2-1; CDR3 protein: CATSRSPPDEQFF; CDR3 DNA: TGTGCCACCAGCAGATCTCCCCCTGATGAGCAGTTCTTC
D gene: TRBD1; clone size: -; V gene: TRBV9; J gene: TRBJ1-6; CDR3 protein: CASSGTGSGDSPLHF; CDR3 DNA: TGTGCCAGCAGCGGGACAGGCAGTGGAGATTCACCCCTCCACTTT
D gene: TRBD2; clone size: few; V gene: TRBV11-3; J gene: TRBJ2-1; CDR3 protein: CASSSRGGLAAYNEQFF; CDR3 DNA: TGTGCCAGCAGCTCCCGGGGGGGGCTAGCGGCGTACAATGAGCAGTTCTTC
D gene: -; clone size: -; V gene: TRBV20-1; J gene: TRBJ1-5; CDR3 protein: CSARALGGEEGQPQHF; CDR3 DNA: TGCAGTGCTAGAGCCCTAGGAGGGGAAGAAGGTCAGCCCCAGCATTTT
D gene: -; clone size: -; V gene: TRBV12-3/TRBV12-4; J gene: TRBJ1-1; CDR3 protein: CASSSVRQEAFF; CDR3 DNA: TGTGCCAGCAGTTCCGTCAGACAGGAAGCTTTCTTT
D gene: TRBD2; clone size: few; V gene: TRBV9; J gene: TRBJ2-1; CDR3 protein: CASRVSGSGSNEQFF; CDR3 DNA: TGTGCCAGCAGGGTAAGCGGTAGCGGGAGCAATGAGCAGTTCTTC
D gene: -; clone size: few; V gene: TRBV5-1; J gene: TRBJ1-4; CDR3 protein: CASSLGVSPFNEKLFF; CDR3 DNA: TGCGCCAGCAGCTTGGGCGTTTCCCCCTTTAATGAAAAACTGTTTTTT